This T cell receptor beta chain is drawn from a study of OX40 agonist ivuxolimab in advanced cancers. Study overall: A mean age of around 66 years, range about 20 to 85, was recorded, and around 85% were male.

The ends were cut back, 6 bases at V and 0 bases at J, with 10 bases in the middle. Germline values: CDR1 LNHNV, CDR2 YYDKDF (reference sequence). The CDR3 is 14 amino acids. The study, taken as a whole, reports: Clonal expansion was seen in CD4+ and CD8+ blood T cells by week 6 at 0.1 to 3.0 mg/kg.

Points on this clone: Its target is unknown.

Clones were read by immunoSEQ multiplex PCR, and TCRdb kept only the in-frame ones, dropping some. This repertoire shows 41,000 or so clones, approximately 86% found once; its top ten account for roughly 2.7%. The specimen comprised CD4+ or CD8+ T cells sorted from blood, sampled in a trial of the OX40 agonist ivuxolimab. This clonotype originated in an adult with an advanced solid tumor such as melanoma, head and neck, liver or kidney cancer. The chain employs TRBV15 and TRBJ2-3; the D is unclear. CDR3 coding DNA: TGTGCCACCAGGCCTCGTCTTAGCACAGATACGCAGTATTTT. It specifies CATRPRLSTDTQYF.